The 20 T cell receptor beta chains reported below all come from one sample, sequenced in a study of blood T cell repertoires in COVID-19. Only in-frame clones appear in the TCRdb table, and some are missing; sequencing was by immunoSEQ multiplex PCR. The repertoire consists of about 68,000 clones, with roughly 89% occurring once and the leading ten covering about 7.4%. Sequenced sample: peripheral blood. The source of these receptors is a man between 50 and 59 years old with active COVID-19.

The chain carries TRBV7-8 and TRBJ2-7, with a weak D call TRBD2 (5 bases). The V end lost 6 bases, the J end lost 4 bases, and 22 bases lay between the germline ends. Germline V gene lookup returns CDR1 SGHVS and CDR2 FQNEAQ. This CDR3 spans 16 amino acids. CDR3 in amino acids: CASRPTAGRLIYEQYF. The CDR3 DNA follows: TGTGCCAGCAGACCAACCGCCGGACGACTAATATACGAGCAGTACTTC.

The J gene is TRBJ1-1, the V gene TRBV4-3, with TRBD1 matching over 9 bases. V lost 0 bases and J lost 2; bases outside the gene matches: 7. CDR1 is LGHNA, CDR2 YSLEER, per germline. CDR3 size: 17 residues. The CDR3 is CASSQDPGQGHNTEAFF. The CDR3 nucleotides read TGCGCCAGCAGCCAAGATCCGGGACAGGGCCATAACACTGAAGCTTTCTTT.

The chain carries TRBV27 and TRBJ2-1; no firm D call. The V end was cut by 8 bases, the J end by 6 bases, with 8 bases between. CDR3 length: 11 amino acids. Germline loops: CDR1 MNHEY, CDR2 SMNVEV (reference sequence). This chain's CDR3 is CASAEGNEQFF. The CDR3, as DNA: TGTGCCAGCGCGGAAGGCAATGAGCAGTTCTTC.

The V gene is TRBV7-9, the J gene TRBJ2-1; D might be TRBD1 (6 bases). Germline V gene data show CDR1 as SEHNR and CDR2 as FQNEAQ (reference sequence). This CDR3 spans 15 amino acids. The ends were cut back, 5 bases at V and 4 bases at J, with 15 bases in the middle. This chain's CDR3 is CASSPPGDPYNEQFF. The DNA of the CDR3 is TGTGCCAGCAGCCCCCCAGGGGATCCTTACAATGAGCAGTTCTTC.

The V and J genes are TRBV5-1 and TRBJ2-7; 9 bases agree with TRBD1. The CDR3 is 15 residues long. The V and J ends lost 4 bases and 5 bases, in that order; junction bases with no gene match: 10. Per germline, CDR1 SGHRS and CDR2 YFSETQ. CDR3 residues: CASSPTGTGPHEQYF. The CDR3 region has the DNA TGCGCCAGCAGCCCGACCGGGACAGGGCCCCACGAGCAGTACTTC.

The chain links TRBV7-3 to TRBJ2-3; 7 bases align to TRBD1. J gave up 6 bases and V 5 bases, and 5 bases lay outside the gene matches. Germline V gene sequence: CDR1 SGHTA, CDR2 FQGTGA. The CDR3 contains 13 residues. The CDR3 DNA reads TGTGCCAGCAGCAAGACAGGGCCCGATACGCAGTATTTT. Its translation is CASSKTGPDTQYF.

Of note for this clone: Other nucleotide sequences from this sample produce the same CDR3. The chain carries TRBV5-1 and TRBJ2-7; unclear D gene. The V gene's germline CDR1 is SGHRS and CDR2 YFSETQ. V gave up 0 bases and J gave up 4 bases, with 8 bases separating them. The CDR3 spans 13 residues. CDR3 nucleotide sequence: TGCGCCAGCAGCTTGGTGGGCAGTTACGAGCAGTACTTC. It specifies CASSLVGSYEQYF.

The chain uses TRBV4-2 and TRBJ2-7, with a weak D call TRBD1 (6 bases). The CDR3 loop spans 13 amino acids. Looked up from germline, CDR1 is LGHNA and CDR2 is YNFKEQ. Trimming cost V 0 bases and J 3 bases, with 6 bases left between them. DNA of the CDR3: TGTGCCAGCAGCCAAGAGGACAGCTACGAGCAGTACTTC. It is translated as CASSQEDSYEQYF.

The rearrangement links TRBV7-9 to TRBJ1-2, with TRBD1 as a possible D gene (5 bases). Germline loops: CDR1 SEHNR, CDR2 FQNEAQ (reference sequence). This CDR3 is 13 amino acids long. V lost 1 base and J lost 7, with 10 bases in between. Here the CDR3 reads CASSLDGARGYTF. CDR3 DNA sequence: TGTGCCAGCAGCTTAGATGGGGCCCGTGGCTACACCTTC.

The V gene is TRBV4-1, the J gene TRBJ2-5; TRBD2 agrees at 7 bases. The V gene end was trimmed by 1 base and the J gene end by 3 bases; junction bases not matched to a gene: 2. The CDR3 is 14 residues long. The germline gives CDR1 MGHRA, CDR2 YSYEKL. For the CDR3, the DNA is TGCGCCAGCAGCCAAGTTGGGGGGGAAGAGACCCAGTACTTC. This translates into CASSQVGGEETQYF.

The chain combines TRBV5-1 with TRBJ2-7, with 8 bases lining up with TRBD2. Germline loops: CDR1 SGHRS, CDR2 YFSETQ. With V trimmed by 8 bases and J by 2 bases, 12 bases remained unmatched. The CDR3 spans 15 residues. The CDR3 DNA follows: TGCGCCAGTAAAGGGGCTAGCGGGCCCACCTACGAGCAGTACTTC. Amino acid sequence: CASKGASGPTYEQYF.

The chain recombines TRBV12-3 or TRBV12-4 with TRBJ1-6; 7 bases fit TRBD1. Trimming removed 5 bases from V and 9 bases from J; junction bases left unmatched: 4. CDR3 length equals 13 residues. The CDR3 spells CASSVTGSSPLHF. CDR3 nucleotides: TGTGCCAGCAGTGTGACAGGGAGTTCACCCCTCCACTTT.

CDR3 nucleotide sequence: TGTGCCAGCAGCGACCCGGGACAGGGGGGTTCACCCCTCCACTTT. The encoded protein is CASSDPGQGGSPLHF. V usage is TRBV9 and J usage is TRBJ1-6, with 11 bases matching TRBD1. The CDR3 is 15 amino acids. Per germline, CDR1 SGDLS and CDR2 YYNGEE. V lost 3 bases, J lost 9 bases, and 5 bases stayed unmatched.

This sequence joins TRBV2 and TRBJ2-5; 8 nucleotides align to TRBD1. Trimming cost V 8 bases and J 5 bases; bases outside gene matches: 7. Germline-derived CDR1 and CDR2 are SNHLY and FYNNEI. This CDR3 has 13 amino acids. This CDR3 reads CASRARDRETQYF. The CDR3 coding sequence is TGTGCCAGCCGAGCCCGGGACAGGGAGACCCAGTACTTC.

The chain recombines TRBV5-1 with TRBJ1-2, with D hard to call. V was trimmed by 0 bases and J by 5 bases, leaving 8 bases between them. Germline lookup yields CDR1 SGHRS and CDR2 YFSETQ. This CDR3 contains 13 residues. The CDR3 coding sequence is TGCGCCAGCAGCTTGGCAGAAAAATATGGCTACACCTTC. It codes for CASSLAEKYGYTF.

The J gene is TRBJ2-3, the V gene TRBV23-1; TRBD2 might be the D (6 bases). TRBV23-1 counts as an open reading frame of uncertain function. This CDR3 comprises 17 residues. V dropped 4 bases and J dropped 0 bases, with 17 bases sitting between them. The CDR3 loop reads CASSLIKGTASTDTQYF. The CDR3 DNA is TGCGCCAGCAGTCTAATTAAAGGGACTGCTAGCACAGATACGCAGTATTTT.

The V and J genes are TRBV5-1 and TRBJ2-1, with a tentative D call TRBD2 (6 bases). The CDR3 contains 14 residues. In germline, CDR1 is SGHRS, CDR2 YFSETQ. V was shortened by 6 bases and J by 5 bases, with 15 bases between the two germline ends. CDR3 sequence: CASTPGGLNNEQFF. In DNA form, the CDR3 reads TGCGCCAGCACCCCCGGGGGACTTAACAATGAGCAGTTCTTC. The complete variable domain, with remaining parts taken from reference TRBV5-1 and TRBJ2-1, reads KAGVTQTPRYLIKTRGQQVTLSCSPISGHRSVSWYQQTPGQGLQFLFEYFSETQRNKGNFPGRFSGRQFSNSRSEMNVSTLELGDSALYLCASTPGGLNNEQFFGPGTRLTVL.

CDR3 residues: CSVSSGTNTEAFF. CDR3 coding DNA: TGCAGCGTGTCCTCGGGAACGAACACTGAAGCTTTCTTT. The V and J genes are TRBV29-1 and TRBJ1-1; no reliable D call. CDR3 length: 13 amino acids. CDR1 and CDR2 (germline): SQVTM, ANQGSEA. V was shortened by 6 bases and J by 1 base, with 12 bases between the two germline ends.

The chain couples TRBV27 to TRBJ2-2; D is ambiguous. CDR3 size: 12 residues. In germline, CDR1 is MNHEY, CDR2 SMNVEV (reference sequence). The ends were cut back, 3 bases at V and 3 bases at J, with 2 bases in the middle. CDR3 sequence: CASSFYTGELFF. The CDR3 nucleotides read TGTGCCAGCAGTTTCTACACCGGGGAGCTGTTTTTT.

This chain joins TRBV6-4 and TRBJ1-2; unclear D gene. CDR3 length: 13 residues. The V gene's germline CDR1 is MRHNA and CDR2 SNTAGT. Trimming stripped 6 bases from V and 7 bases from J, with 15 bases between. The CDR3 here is CASSPDEGAGYTF. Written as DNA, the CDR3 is TGTGCCAGCAGCCCCGACGAAGGAGCTGGCTACACCTTC.